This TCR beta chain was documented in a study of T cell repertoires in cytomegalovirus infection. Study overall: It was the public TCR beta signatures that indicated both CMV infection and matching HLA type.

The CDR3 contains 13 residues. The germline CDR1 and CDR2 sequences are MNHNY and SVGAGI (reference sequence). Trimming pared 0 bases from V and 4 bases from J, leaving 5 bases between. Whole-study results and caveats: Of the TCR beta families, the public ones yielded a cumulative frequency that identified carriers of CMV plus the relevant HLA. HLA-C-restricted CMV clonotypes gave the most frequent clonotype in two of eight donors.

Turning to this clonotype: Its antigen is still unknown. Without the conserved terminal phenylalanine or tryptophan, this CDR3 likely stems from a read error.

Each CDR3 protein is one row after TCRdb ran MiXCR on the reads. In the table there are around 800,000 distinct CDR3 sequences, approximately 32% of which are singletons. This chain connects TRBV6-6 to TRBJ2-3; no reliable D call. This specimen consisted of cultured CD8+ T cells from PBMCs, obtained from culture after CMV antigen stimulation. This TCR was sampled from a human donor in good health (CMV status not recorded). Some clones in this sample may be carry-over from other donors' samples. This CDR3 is CASSYSGPDTQYI. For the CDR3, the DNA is TGTGCCAGCAGTTACTCGGGCCCAGATACGCAGTATATT.